A selection of T cell receptor beta chains follows, all from one sample in a study of radiotherapy plus CTLA-4 blockade in lung cancer. Clones were sequenced by immunoSEQ multiplex PCR, and TCRdb holds only the in-frame ones, with some missing. The data show tens of thousands of clones, roughly 88% seen once. This specimen consisted of peripheral blood, obtained from a patient treated with radiotherapy plus ipilimumab. Receptors originate from a human donor with non-small cell lung cancer whose response to radiotherapy plus ipilimumab could not be evaluated. Each CDR3 is given with its conserved first and last residue. The order of the fields is J gene, clone size, D gene, V gene, CDR3 length, CDR3 protein, CDR3 DNA. A D gene is named only where the DNA matches it firmly. Rows may omit the clone size; those that give it use once, few, many or a size class.

J gene: TRBJ1-4
clone size: -
D gene: -
V gene: TRBV5-1
CDR3 length: 14
CDR3 protein: CASSLSSTNEKLFF
CDR3 DNA: TGCGCCAGCAGCTTGAGCTCAACTAATGAAAAACTGTTTTTT

J gene: TRBJ1-5
clone size: -
D gene: -
V gene: TRBV18
CDR3 length: 16
CDR3 protein: CASSPWGQGSNQPQHF
CDR3 DNA: TGTGCCAGCTCACCCTGGGGCCAGGGGTCCAATCAGCCCCAGCATTTT

J gene: TRBJ1-1
clone size: -
D gene: TRBD1
V gene: TRBV18
CDR3 length: 14
CDR3 protein: CASSRLPGQGEAFF
CDR3 DNA: TGTGCCAGCTCACGGCTCCCGGGACAGGGTGAAGCTTTCTTT

J gene: TRBJ1-5
clone size: -
D gene: -
V gene: TRBV10-2
CDR3 length: 12
CDR3 protein: CATGTNQLPQHF
CDR3 DNA: TGCGCCACCGGGACAAACCAATTACCCCAGCATTTT

J gene: TRBJ2-7
clone size: -
D gene: TRBD2
V gene: TRBV6-5
CDR3 length: 16
CDR3 protein: CASSLTSGGFPYEQYF
CDR3 DNA: TGTGCCAGCAGTTTAACTAGCGGGGGATTCCCCTACGAGCAGTACTTC

J gene: TRBJ2-7
clone size: few
D gene: TRBD1
V gene: TRBV11-2
CDR3 length: 19
CDR3 protein: CASSFPVGQGNQRVHEQYF
CDR3 DNA: TGTGCCAGCAGCTTCCCTGTAGGACAGGGGAACCAGAGAGTCCACGAGCAGTACTTC

J gene: TRBJ2-7
clone size: -
D gene: -
V gene: TRBV5-1
CDR3 length: 11
CDR3 protein: CASSLGLEQYF
CDR3 DNA: TGCGCCAGCAGCTTGGGGCTCGAGCAGTACTTC

J gene: TRBJ2-1
clone size: once
D gene: -
V gene: TRBV12-5
CDR3 length: 13
CDR3 protein: CATFRGQRNEQFF
CDR3 DNA: TGTGCTACCTTCCGAGGGCAGCGGAATGAGCAGTTCTTC

J gene: TRBJ1-2
clone size: -
D gene: -
V gene: TRBV6-5
CDR3 length: 12
CDR3 protein: CASSYTGYGYTF
CDR3 DNA: TGTGCCAGCAGTTACACGGGATATGGCTACACCTTC

J gene: TRBJ1-5
clone size: once
D gene: -
V gene: TRBV11-2
CDR3 length: 17
CDR3 protein: CASSPGFGVNSNQPQHF
CDR3 DNA: TGTGCCAGCAGCCCGGGATTTGGAGTGAATAGCAATCAGCCCCAGCATTTT

J gene: TRBJ2-2
clone size: -
D gene: TRBD2
V gene: TRBV10-1
CDR3 length: 16
CDR3 protein: CARRGLAGTSTGELFF
CDR3 DNA: TGCGCCAGAAGGGGACTAGCGGGAACGAGCACCGGGGAGCTGTTTTTT

J gene: TRBJ1-2
clone size: -
D gene: TRBD1
V gene: TRBV5-4
CDR3 length: 14
CDR3 protein: CASSLGPTGADYTF
CDR3 DNA: TGTGCCAGCAGCTTGGGCCCGACAGGGGCCGACTACACCTTC

J gene: TRBJ1-2
clone size: -
D gene: -
V gene: TRBV10-3
CDR3 length: 14
CDR3 protein: CAISGDTSNYGYTF
CDR3 DNA: TGTGCCATCAGCGGGGACACGTCTAACTATGGCTACACCTTC

J gene: TRBJ1-2
clone size: few
D gene: TRBD1
V gene: TRBV7-9
CDR3 length: 16
CDR3 protein: CASSLGGTGRIYGYTF
CDR3 DNA: TGTGCCAGCAGCTTAGGGGGGACAGGGAGGATCTATGGCTACACCTTC

J gene: TRBJ2-3
clone size: -
D gene: TRBD1
V gene: TRBV5-1
CDR3 length: 13
CDR3 protein: CASSSGQADTQYF
CDR3 DNA: TGCGCCAGCAGCAGCGGACAGGCAGATACGCAGTATTTT

J gene: TRBJ2-1
clone size: -
D gene: -
V gene: TRBV5-6
CDR3 length: 15
CDR3 protein: CASSLSPEHYNEQFF
CDR3 DNA: TGTGCCAGCAGCTTGTCCCCTGAGCATTACAATGAGCAGTTCTTC

J gene: TRBJ2-3
clone size: -
D gene: -
V gene: TRBV30
CDR3 length: 14
CDR3 protein: CAWSFKDSRDTQYF
CDR3 DNA: TGTGCCTGGAGCTTCAAAGATAGTAGAGATACGCAGTATTTT

J gene: TRBJ1-3
clone size: once
D gene: -
V gene: TRBV18
CDR3 length: 14
CDR3 protein: CASSHTGSGNTIYF
CDR3 DNA: TGTGCCAGCTCACACACGGGCTCTGGAAACACCATATATTTT

J gene: TRBJ1-4
clone size: -
D gene: -
V gene: TRBV5-1
CDR3 length: 12
CDR3 protein: CASSTGNEKLFF
CDR3 DNA: TGCGCCAGCAGCACAGGGAATGAAAAACTGTTTTTT

J gene: TRBJ2-1
clone size: -
D gene: -
V gene: TRBV5-6
CDR3 length: 15
CDR3 protein: CASRLGTGSYNEQFF
CDR3 DNA: TGTGCCAGCAGGTTAGGAACGGGGTCCTACAATGAGCAGTTCTTC

J gene: TRBJ2-5
clone size: -
D gene: TRBD1
V gene: TRBV5-8
CDR3 length: 15
CDR3 protein: CASSKGQNAQETQYF
CDR3 DNA: TGTGCCAGCAGCAAGGGACAGAATGCCCAAGAGACCCAGTACTTC

J gene: TRBJ2-1
clone size: once
D gene: -
V gene: TRBV7-2
CDR3 length: 15
CDR3 protein: CASSLAGVPYNEQFF
CDR3 DNA: TGTGCCAGCAGCTTAGCGGGAGTCCCCTACAATGAGCAGTTCTTC

J gene: TRBJ2-5
clone size: -
D gene: -
V gene: TRBV10-3
CDR3 length: 13
CDR3 protein: CASRDIPKETQYF
CDR3 DNA: TGTGCCAGCCGGGACATCCCGAAGGAGACCCAGTACTTC

J gene: TRBJ2-5
clone size: once
D gene: -
V gene: TRBV7-2
CDR3 length: 17
CDR3 protein: CASSLPTWTGGGETQYF
CDR3 DNA: TGTGCCAGCAGCTTACCCACGTGGACAGGTGGAGGGGAGACCCAGTACTTC

J gene: TRBJ2-2
clone size: few
D gene: TRBD2
V gene: TRBV7-6
CDR3 length: 14
CDR3 protein: CASSRGGNTGELFF
CDR3 DNA: TGTGCCAGCAGCCGGGGGGGGAACACCGGGGAGCTGTTTTTT

J gene: TRBJ1-1
clone size: -
D gene: -
V gene: TRBV28
CDR3 length: 13
CDR3 protein: CASSLAGNTEAFF
CDR3 DNA: TGTGCCAGCAGTTTAGCGGGGAACACTGAAGCTTTCTTT

J gene: TRBJ1-4
clone size: -
D gene: TRBD1
V gene: TRBV7-9
CDR3 length: 15
CDR3 protein: CASSRQGPTNEKLFF
CDR3 DNA: TGTGCCAGCAGCCGACAGGGACCAACTAATGAAAAACTGTTTTTT

J gene: TRBJ1-5
clone size: -
D gene: -
V gene: TRBV6-1
CDR3 length: 13
CDR3 protein: CASRREGNQPQHF
CDR3 DNA: TGTGCCAGCAGGAGAGAGGGCAATCAGCCCCAGCATTTT

J gene: TRBJ1-6
clone size: -
D gene: TRBD1
V gene: TRBV4-1
CDR3 length: 16
CDR3 protein: CASSQGTGGNNSPLHF
CDR3 DNA: TGCGCCAGCAGCCAAGGGACAGGAGGAAATAATTCACCCCTCCACTTT

J gene: TRBJ2-1
clone size: -
D gene: -
V gene: TRBV19
CDR3 length: 12
CDR3 protein: CASSPPLGVQFF
CDR3 DNA: TGTGCCAGTAGTCCCCCCCTGGGAGTGCAGTTCTTC

J gene: TRBJ1-5
clone size: -
D gene: TRBD1
V gene: TRBV28
CDR3 length: 15
CDR3 protein: CASSYQTGNNQPQHF
CDR3 DNA: TGTGCCAGCAGTTACCAGACAGGGAACAATCAGCCCCAGCATTTT

J gene: TRBJ2-5
clone size: -
D gene: -
V gene: TRBV28
CDR3 length: 13
CDR3 protein: CASRRDRQETQYF
CDR3 DNA: TGTGCCAGCAGGCGAGACAGACAAGAGACCCAGTACTTC

J gene: TRBJ1-3
clone size: -
D gene: -
V gene: TRBV18
CDR3 length: 18
CDR3 protein: CASSPPLRGWGAGNTIYF
CDR3 DNA: TGTGCCAGCTCACCACCGCTACGGGGGTGGGGTGCTGGAAACACCATATATTTT

J gene: TRBJ2-3
clone size: -
D gene: TRBD1
V gene: TRBV7-6
CDR3 length: 17
CDR3 protein: CASSLGPPGQGANTQYF
CDR3 DNA: TGTGCCAGCAGCTTAGGGCCACCGGGACAGGGGGCGAATACGCAGTATTTT

J gene: TRBJ2-5
clone size: -
D gene: TRBD2
V gene: TRBV7-7
CDR3 length: 16
CDR3 protein: CASSSRASGGQETQYF
CDR3 DNA: TGTGCCAGCAGCTCTCGGGCTAGCGGGGGCCAAGAGACCCAGTACTTC

J gene: TRBJ2-2
clone size: once
D gene: -
V gene: TRBV11-2
CDR3 length: 15
CDR3 protein: CASSWQNANTGELFF
CDR3 DNA: TGTGCCAGCAGCTGGCAGAACGCGAACACCGGGGAGCTGTTTTTT

J gene: TRBJ2-7
clone size: -
D gene: -
V gene: TRBV6-1
CDR3 length: 14
CDR3 protein: CASTTVGHSYEQYF
CDR3 DNA: TGTGCCAGCACGACGGTGGGGCACTCCTACGAGCAGTACTTC

J gene: TRBJ2-7
clone size: -
D gene: -
V gene: TRBV18
CDR3 length: 15
CDR3 protein: CASSPPQGPSHEQYF
CDR3 DNA: TGTGCCAGCTCACCACCCCAGGGGCCGTCTCATGAGCAGTACTTC

J gene: TRBJ2-3
clone size: -
D gene: TRBD2
V gene: TRBV11-2
CDR3 length: 19
CDR3 protein: CASSDPYRLAGRKIDTQYF
CDR3 DNA: TGTGCCAGCAGCGACCCGTACCGACTAGCGGGACGGAAAATAGATACGCAGTATTTT

J gene: TRBJ2-7
clone size: few
D gene: TRBD1
V gene: TRBV27
CDR3 length: 15
CDR3 protein: CASRVGQGVLYEQYF
CDR3 DNA: TGTGCCAGCAGGGTTGGACAGGGGGTGCTGTACGAGCAGTACTTC

J gene: TRBJ2-7
clone size: -
D gene: TRBD2
V gene: TRBV7-2
CDR3 length: 16
CDR3 protein: CASSSHPGLVAYEQYF
CDR3 DNA: TGTGCCAGCAGCTCCCACCCGGGACTAGTAGCCTACGAGCAGTACTTC

J gene: TRBJ1-5
clone size: -
D gene: -
V gene: TRBV18
CDR3 length: 18
CDR3 protein: CASSPGEGLFDSNQPQHF
CDR3 DNA: TGTGCCAGCTCACCTGGAGAAGGCCTATTCGATAGCAATCAGCCCCAGCATTTT

J gene: TRBJ1-1
clone size: -
D gene: -
V gene: TRBV2
CDR3 length: 13
CDR3 protein: CASSEMGAFEAFF
CDR3 DNA: TGTGCCAGCAGTGAAATGGGGGCTTTCGAAGCTTTCTTT

J gene: TRBJ2-7
clone size: -
D gene: -
V gene: TRBV6-1
CDR3 length: 12
CDR3 protein: CASRQSRYEQYF
CDR3 DNA: TGTGCCAGTAGACAGTCCCGCTACGAGCAGTACTTC

J gene: TRBJ1-1
clone size: once
D gene: TRBD1
V gene: TRBV27
CDR3 length: 13
CDR3 protein: CASRRTGETEAFF
CDR3 DNA: TGTGCCAGCAGAAGGACAGGGGAAACTGAAGCTTTCTTT

J gene: TRBJ2-7
clone size: -
D gene: TRBD2
V gene: TRBV6-5
CDR3 length: 15
CDR3 protein: CASSYSTGRAYEQYF
CDR3 DNA: TGTGCCAGCAGTTACTCGACCGGGAGGGCCTACGAGCAGTACTTC

J gene: TRBJ2-5
clone size: -
D gene: TRBD2
V gene: TRBV7-2
CDR3 length: 15
CDR3 protein: CASSSQRGGVETQYF
CDR3 DNA: TGTGCCAGCAGCTCCCAGCGGGGGGGCGTGGAGACCCAGTACTTC

J gene: TRBJ2-7
clone size: -
D gene: -
V gene: TRBV28
CDR3 length: 13
CDR3 protein: CASSLSGGYEQYF
CDR3 DNA: TGTGCCAGCAGTTTATCCGGGGGCTACGAGCAGTACTTC

J gene: TRBJ1-5
clone size: -
D gene: -
V gene: TRBV5-5
CDR3 length: 13
CDR3 protein: CASSFSGNQPQHF
CDR3 DNA: TGTGCCAGCAGCTTCTCGGGGAATCAGCCCCAGCATTTT

J gene: TRBJ2-1
clone size: few
D gene: TRBD2
V gene: TRBV5-4
CDR3 length: 16
CDR3 protein: CASSLEGRATYNEQFF
CDR3 DNA: TGTGCCAGCAGCTTGGAGGGGAGGGCAACCTACAATGAGCAGTTCTTC

J gene: TRBJ2-3
clone size: -
D gene: -
V gene: TRBV18
CDR3 length: 13
CDR3 protein: CASSIPGADTQYF
CDR3 DNA: TGTGCCAGCTCTATCCCAGGGGCAGATACGCAGTATTTT

J gene: TRBJ2-7
clone size: -
D gene: -
V gene: TRBV27
CDR3 length: 14
CDR3 protein: CASSLTVPSYEQYF
CDR3 DNA: TGTGCCAGCAGTTTAACAGTCCCCTCCTACGAGCAGTACTTC

J gene: TRBJ2-3
clone size: -
D gene: TRBD2
V gene: TRBV19
CDR3 length: 15
CDR3 protein: CASSPIWGGADTQYF
CDR3 DNA: TGTGCCAGTAGTCCCATTTGGGGGGGGGCAGATACGCAGTATTTT

J gene: TRBJ1-2
clone size: -
D gene: -
V gene: TRBV27
CDR3 length: 15
CDR3 protein: CASSTGGFQNYGYTF
CDR3 DNA: TGTGCCAGCAGTACTGGGGGGTTCCAGAACTATGGCTACACCTTC